This is a list of T cell receptor beta chains from one sample in a study of blood T cell repertoires in COVID-19. The table came from immunoSEQ multiplex PCR; TCRdb's copy has only in-frame clones and leaves some out. The repertoire holds about 170,000 clones, with over 70% as singletons. Sequenced material: peripheral blood. Receptors originate from a woman in her 70s who had recovered from COVID-19. Each CDR3 is given with its conserved first and last residue. A D gene is named only where the DNA matches it firmly. Size values are once, few and many counts, or a class for expanded clones, and some rows have none.

v_gene,j_gene,abundance,d_gene,CDR3aa,CDR3nt
TRBV7-6,TRBJ2-1,.,.,CASSQEGGFYNEQFF,TGTGCCAGCAGCCAGGAGGGCGGGTTCTACAATGAGCAGTTCTTC
TRBV10-3,TRBJ1-4,.,.,CAISVDRFNEKLFF,TGTGCCATCAGTGTAGACAGATTTAATGAAAAACTGTTTTTT
TRBV19,TRBJ1-4,once,.,CASRGAMGRDNEKLFF,TGTGCCAGTAGAGGGGCCATGGGGCGTGATAATGAAAAACTGTTTTTT
TRBV5-1,TRBJ2-5,.,.,CASSLVGYSQETQYF,TGCGCCAGCAGCTTGGTCGGGTATTCCCAAGAGACCCAGTACTTC
TRBV11-2,TRBJ2-7,.,.,CASSAPHPGVTYEQYF,TGTGCCAGCAGCGCCCCCCACCCCGGGGTGACCTACGAGCAGTACTTC
TRBV9,TRBJ1-1,.,TRBD1,CASNQGGQRTEAFF,TGTGCCAGCAACCAGGGGGGACAGCGTACTGAAGCTTTCTTT
TRBV19,TRBJ2-7,once,TRBD2,CASRLLLGLAGVGAGEQYF,TGTGCCAGTAGACTACTCTTGGGACTAGCGGGAGTAGGGGCAGGCGAGCAGTACTTC
TRBV28,TRBJ2-5,.,.,CASTLGGAVGQETQYF,TGTGCCAGCACCCTGGGGGGGGCGGTTGGCCAAGAGACCCAGTACTTC
TRBV12-3/TRBV12-4,TRBJ2-3,few,.,CASSFGPRGTQYF,TGTGCCAGCAGTTTTGGCCCCCGGGGTACGCAGTATTTT
TRBV6-5,TRBJ1-1,.,TRBD1,CASSRTGLDTEAFF,TGTGCCAGCAGTAGGACAGGGCTGGACACTGAAGCTTTCTTT
TRBV12-3/TRBV12-4,TRBJ1-2,.,.,CASSSPWAYGYTF,TGTGCCAGCAGTTCACCCTGGGCCTATGGCTACACCTTC
TRBV7-2,TRBJ2-7,few,TRBD1,CASSLGVGQAQYF,TGTGCCAGCAGCTTAGGGGTCGGACAGGCCCAGTACTTC
TRBV6-2/TRBV6-3,TRBJ2-1,.,TRBD2,CASSYGGLYNEQFF,TGTGCCAGCAGTTACGGGGGACTATACAATGAGCAGTTCTTC
TRBV5-1,TRBJ1-5,.,.,CASSLAPAGAGQPQHF,TGCGCCAGCAGCTTGGCCCCTGCAGGGGCCGGTCAGCCCCAGCATTTT
TRBV3-1/TRBV3-2,TRBJ1-1,.,.,CASSQDVSAGAFF,TGTGCCAGCAGCCAAGATGTGAGCGCCGGAGCTTTCTTT
TRBV30,TRBJ1-2,.,TRBD1,CAWAGDRGVGYTF,TGTGCCTGGGCTGGGGACAGGGGGGTTGGCTACACCTTC
TRBV11-2,TRBJ2-7,.,.,CASSLYGEEQYF,TGTGCCAGCAGCCTGTACGGTGAAGAGCAGTACTTC
TRBV4-3,TRBJ1-1,.,.,CASSQGVRSGNTEAFF,TGCGCCAGCAGCCAAGGGGTGCGGAGTGGAAACACTGAAGCTTTCTTT
TRBV5-4,TRBJ2-5,.,.,CASSLGLDQETQYF,TGTGCCAGCAGCCTCGGACTGGACCAAGAGACCCAGTACTTC
TRBV27,TRBJ1-5,.,TRBD1,CASRTGDNQPQHF,TGTGCCAGCAGAACAGGGGACAATCAGCCCCAGCATTTT
TRBV7-9,TRBJ1-6,.,TRBD1,CASSFGTGNSPLHF,TGTGCCAGCAGCTTCGGGACAGGAAATTCACCCCTCCACTTT
TRBV6-2/TRBV6-3,TRBJ2-5,.,.,CASSYSGGQSWGQETQYF,TGTGCCAGCAGTTACTCAGGTGGACAGTCCTGGGGGCAAGAGACCCAGTACTTC
TRBV12-5,TRBJ2-5,.,.,CASGGGETQYF,TGTGCTAGTGGAGGGGGAGAGACCCAGTACTTC
TRBV3-1/TRBV3-2,TRBJ2-7,.,.,CASSQYTYEQYF,TGTGCCAGCAGCCAATATACCTACGAGCAGTACTTC
TRBV19,TRBJ2-1,.,.,CASSDGTTAYNEQFF,TGTGCCAGTAGTGACGGGACAACCGCCTACAATGAGCAGTTCTTC
TRBV5-6,TRBJ2-3,.,TRBD2,CASSRGSRTSGNTDTQYF,TGTGCCAGCAGCAGGGGCTCACGGACTAGCGGGAATACAGATACGCAGTATTTT
TRBV9,TRBJ1-1,.,.,CASSVQDRHEAFF,TGTGCCAGCAGCGTCCAAGACAGGCATGAAGCTTTCTTT
TRBV10-3,TRBJ2-2,once,TRBD2,CAISASPSGSVTGELFF,TGTGCCATCAGTGCCTCTCCTAGCGGGAGCGTCACCGGGGAGCTGTTTTTT
TRBV7-2,TRBJ1-2,.,.,CASSLSRATRYTF,TGTGCCAGCAGCTTAAGCAGGGCGACGCGCTACACCTTC
TRBV7-9,TRBJ2-1,.,TRBD1,CASSSGTGVHNEQFF,TGTGCCAGCAGCTCGGGGACAGGGGTCCACAATGAGCAGTTCTTC
TRBV5-4,TRBJ1-4,.,.,CASSGQGGEKLFF,TGTGCCAGCAGCGGGCAGGGAGGGGAAAAACTGTTTTTT
TRBV12-5,TRBJ1-5,once,TRBD1,CASGSPPGTAYSNQPQHF,TGTGCTAGTGGTTCGCCCCCCGGGACAGCTTATAGCAATCAGCCCCAGCATTTT
TRBV19,TRBJ1-2,.,.,CASSPRVAPYGYTF,TGTGCCAGTAGTCCCAGGGTGGCCCCCTATGGCTACACCTTC
TRBV29-1,TRBJ1-4,.,.,CSVGDTTTNEKLFF,TGCAGCGTTGGGGACACTACAACTAATGAAAAACTGTTTTTT
TRBV7-2,TRBJ2-2,.,.,CASSPRTVANTGELFF,TGTGCCAGCAGCCCAAGGACAGTCGCGAACACCGGGGAGCTGTTTTTT
TRBV19,TRBJ2-4,.,.,CASSIEGGLAKNIQYF,TGTGCCAGTAGTATAGAAGGGGGATTAGCCAAAAACATTCAGTACTTC
TRBV5-6,TRBJ1-1,.,.,CASSLRKGPNEAFF,TGTGCCAGCAGCTTGCGGAAGGGGCCCAATGAAGCTTTCTTT
TRBV7-9,TRBJ1-1,few,TRBD1,CASSARQGWGTAEAFF,TGTGCCAGCAGCGCCAGACAGGGGTGGGGGACGGCTGAAGCTTTCTTT
TRBV10-3,TRBJ1-2,.,.,CAINPMGSGGYTF,TGTGCCATCAACCCAATGGGCTCGGGGGGCTACACCTTC
TRBV19,TRBJ1-5,few,TRBD1,CAARQGAWGNQPQHF,TGTGCCGCTAGACAGGGGGCATGGGGCAATCAGCCCCAGCATTTT
TRBV3-1/TRBV3-2,TRBJ2-7,.,TRBD1,CASSQDRTGGTYEQYF,TGTGCCAGCAGCCAAGACAGGACAGGGGGAACCTACGAGCAGTACTTC
TRBV3-1/TRBV3-2,TRBJ2-3,.,.,CASSQDLGGRSDTQYF,TGTGCCAGCAGCCAAGATCTTGGGGGGAGGAGTGATACGCAGTATTTT
TRBV11-1,TRBJ2-1,.,TRBD1,CASSPGQGAYNEQFF,TGTGCCAGCAGCCCCGGACAGGGGGCCTACAATGAGCAGTTCTTC
TRBV7-9,TRBJ1-1,.,.,CASSPIAGNLKKAFF,TGTGCCAGCAGCCCTATCGCGGGAAACCTAAAAAAAGCTTTCTTT
TRBV27,TRBJ2-1,.,.,CASSLSAGDSYNEQFF,TGTGCCAGCAGTTTATCAGCCGGGGACTCCTACAATGAGCAGTTCTTC
TRBV18,TRBJ2-3,.,.,CASSPGGGSFADTQYF,TGTGCCAGCTCACCTGGTGGCGGGTCTTTTGCAGATACGCAGTATTTT
TRBV6-6,TRBJ1-2,.,TRBD1,CASSYRGQASYGYTF,TGTGCCAGCAGTTACCGCGGACAGGCCAGCTATGGCTACACCTTC
TRBV24-1,TRBJ2-1,.,TRBD2,CATSDFMRTSGNNEQFF,TGTGCCACCAGTGATTTCATGAGGACTAGCGGTAACAATGAGCAGTTCTTC
TRBV18,TRBJ2-7,.,TRBD1,CASSPGQGAREQYF,TGTGCCAGCTCACCGGGACAGGGGGCCCGGGAGCAGTACTTC
TRBV12-1,TRBJ1-5,.,.,CASSFSIEGGNQPQHF,TGTGCCAGCAGCTTTAGCATTGAAGGGGGCAATCAGCCCCAGCATTTT
TRBV7-2,TRBJ1-2,.,.,CASSPLGTTQSYTF,TGTGCCAGCAGCCCATTAGGGACAACCCAGAGCTACACCTTC
TRBV2,TRBJ2-7,.,.,CASSEGAGDSYEQYF,TGTGCCAGCAGTGAAGGGGCGGGCGACTCCTACGAGCAGTACTTC
TRBV7-8,TRBJ1-6,.,TRBD1,CASSTQTGGRSPLHF,TGTGCCAGCAGCACCCAAACAGGGGGCAGGTCACCCCTCCACTTT
TRBV7-3,TRBJ2-5,.,.,CASSLGGSEETQYF,TGTGCCAGCAGCTTAGGCGGGTCCGAAGAGACCCAGTACTTC
TRBV5-4,TRBJ2-3,.,.,CASSRGESGSQYF,TGTGCCAGCAGCCGTGGGGAAAGCGGATCGCAGTATTTT
TRBV7-9,TRBJ1-4,.,.,CASSRGEEKLFF,TGTGCCAGCAGCCGGGGTGAGGAAAAACTGTTTTTT
TRBV2,TRBJ1-1,.,.,CASSGGRGNTEAFF,TGTGCCAGCAGTGGGGGCAGGGGGAACACTGAAGCTTTCTTT
TRBV5-1,TRBJ1-1,once,.,CASSLAPGENTEAFF,TGCGCCAGCAGCTTGGCCCCCGGAGAAAACACTGAAGCTTTCTTT
TRBV2,TRBJ1-1,.,.,CASRTLWGGATEAFF,TGTGCCAGCAGGACCCTCTGGGGGGGGGCGACTGAAGCTTTCTTT
TRBV5-8,TRBJ1-2,.,.,CASSLAGTSYGYTF,TGTGCCAGCAGCTTGGCAGGCACCTCCTATGGCTACACCTTC